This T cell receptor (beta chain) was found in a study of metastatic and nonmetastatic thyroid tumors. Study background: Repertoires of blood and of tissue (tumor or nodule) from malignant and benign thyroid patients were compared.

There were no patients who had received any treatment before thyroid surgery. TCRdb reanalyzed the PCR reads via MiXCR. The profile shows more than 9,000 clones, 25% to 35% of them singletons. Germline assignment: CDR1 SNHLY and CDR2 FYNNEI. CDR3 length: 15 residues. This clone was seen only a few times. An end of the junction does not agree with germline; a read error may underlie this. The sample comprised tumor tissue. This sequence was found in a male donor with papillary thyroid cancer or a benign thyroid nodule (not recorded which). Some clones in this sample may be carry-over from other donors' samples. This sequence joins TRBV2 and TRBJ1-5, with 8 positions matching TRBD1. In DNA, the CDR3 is TGTTCCAGCAGTGGTCAACAGGGGGAGGGACAACCCCAGCATTTT. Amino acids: CSSSGQQGEGQPQHF.